Below are 11 T cell receptor beta chains sequenced from a single sample in a study of T cell responses to AZD1222 COVID-19 vaccine. Sequencing used immunoSEQ multiplex PCR; TCRdb keeps in-frame clones, though not all of them. The sample yields 80,000 or so clones, around 90% seen once. The sample in question was peripheral blood, obtained 28 days after the second AZD1222 dose. Every receptor here comes from an adult who received the AZD1222 COVID-19 vaccine.

This sequence joins TRBV2 and TRBJ2-5; the D is unclear. Germline-derived CDR1 and CDR2 are SNHLY and FYNNEI. V was clipped by 1 base and J by 7 bases, with 19 bases between them. CDR3 size: 16 residues. CDR3 nucleotides: TGTGCCAGCAGTGAAGGGGTCCCGCTGAGTGGTGGGACCCAGTACTTC. Its translation is CASSEGVPLSGGTQYF.

The V and J genes are TRBV19 and TRBJ1-1; no clear D gene. V was cut by 1 base and J by 1 base, with 13 bases left in between. Looked up from germline, CDR1 is LNHDA and CDR2 is SQIVND (reference sequence). The length of the CDR3 is 16 residues. CDR3 sequence reads: CASSIVFRAPNTEAFF. CDR3 coding DNA: TGTGCCAGTAGTATAGTTTTTAGGGCCCCGAACACTGAAGCTTTCTTT.

V and J are TRBV3-1 (or the pseudogene TRBV3-2) and TRBJ2-3, with TRBD2 matching over 9 bases. After removal of 2 bases from V and 2 bases from J, the junction contained 2 bases not matched to a gene. The germline gives CDR1 LGHDT, CDR2 YNNKEL (reference sequence). The CDR3 runs to 15 residues. Here the CDR3 reads CASSQRLAATDTQYF. The CDR3 DNA follows: TGTGCCAGCAGCCAACGACTAGCGGCCACAGATACGCAGTATTTT.

The chain employs TRBV5-1 and TRBJ2-7; 8 bases align to TRBD1. This CDR3 comprises 15 residues. The ends lost 4 bases at V and 0 bases at J; junction bases unmatched: 6. Germline assignment: CDR1 SGHRS and CDR2 YFSETQ. CDR3 bases: TGCGCCAGCAGCCAACGGACAGGGAGCTCCTACGAGCAGTACTTC. Translated: CASSQRTGSSYEQYF.

The chain combines TRBV19 with TRBJ2-1; TRBD2 aligns across 8 bases. Trimming cost V 7 bases and J 9 bases; bases outside gene matches: 11. CDR3 length: 14 residues. From germline, CDR1 is LNHDA and CDR2 SQIVND (reference sequence). The CDR3: CASNSGTAYREQFF. CDR3 in DNA: TGTGCCAGTAATAGCGGGACTGCATACCGTGAGCAGTTCTTC.

The chain combines TRBV5-8 with TRBJ1-6; possibly TRBD1 for D (5 bases). CDR1 SGHTS and CDR2 YDEGEE come from the germline V gene. The CDR3 is 13 amino acids. V lost 9 bases, J lost 5 bases, and 12 bases lay in between. CDR3 DNA: TGTGCCACGGGGCCGATGAATAATTCACCCCTCCACTTT. This encodes CATGPMNNSPLHF. The variable domain in full, with the rest retrieved from reference TRBV5-8 and TRBJ1-6, is EAGVTQSPTHLIKTRGQQATLRCSPISGHTSVYWYQQALGLGLQFLLWYDEGEERNRGNFPPRFSGRQFPNYSSELNVNALELEDSALYLCATGPMNNSPLHFGNGTRLTVT.

The rearrangement links TRBV5-1 to TRBJ2-1; 7 nucleotides match TRBD1. Unmatched junction bases numbered 22, after V lost 5 bases and J lost 8 bases. The CDR3 runs 18 residues. Germline V gene lookup returns CDR1 SGHRS and CDR2 YFSETQ. This CDR3 reads CASSFQFGQAVTGDEQFF. The CDR3 DNA reads as TGCGCCAGCAGTTTTCAATTTGGACAGGCCGTCACTGGCGATGAGCAGTTCTTC.

V is TRBV5-4 and J is TRBJ2-2, with 8 bases aligning to TRBD2. Germline values: CDR1 SGHNT, CDR2 YYREEE (reference sequence). The CDR3 contains 15 residues. Germline trimming cut 0 bases from V and 4 bases from J; bases unmatched to any gene: 2. As DNA, the CDR3 is TGTGCCAGCAGCTTGGGGACTAGCACCACCGGGGAGCTGTTTTTT. It translates to CASSLGTSTTGELFF.

V is TRBV5-1 and J is TRBJ2-1; 7 nucleotides align to TRBD1. The CDR3 is 17 amino acids. Germline V gives CDR1 SGHRS, CDR2 YFSETQ. V gave up 3 bases and J gave up 4 bases; unmatched junction bases: 13. CDR3 amino acids: CASSWSRQGSSYNEQFF. CDR3 DNA: TGCGCCAGCAGCTGGTCCCGACAGGGTTCCTCATACAATGAGCAGTTCTTC.

The chain has TRBV30 and TRBJ2-1; 10 bases match TRBD1. Germline-derived CDR1 and CDR2 are GTSNPN and SVGIG (reference sequence). CDR3 length equals 14 residues. Trimming at V came to 2 bases and at J to 7 bases, leaving 5 bases not matched to a gene. CDR3 in amino acids: CAWSMTGGANEQFF. The CDR3 nucleotides are TGTGCCTGGAGTATGACAGGGGGCGCGAATGAGCAGTTCTTC.

The chain carries TRBV6-2 or TRBV6-3 and TRBJ2-2, with TRBD2 identical over 11 bases. The V gene's germline CDR1 is MNHEY and CDR2 SVGEGT. The CDR3 has 18 residues. J gave up 1 base and V 8 bases, and 12 bases lay outside the gene matches. The CDR3 loop is CASGPTSGDTENTGELFF. In DNA, the CDR3 is TGTGCCAGCGGCCCGACTAGCGGGGACACCGAGAACACCGGGGAGCTGTTTTTT.